One and the same sample provided the 6 T cell receptor beta chains below, sequenced in a study of blood T cells in healthy people across ages. The authors ran a second PCR of roughly 6 to 12 cycles using a sample-barcoded 5' primer and a J-beta primer mix. Using its own MiXCR run on the 5' RACE reads, TCRdb lists one record per CDR3 protein. The table shows about 1,000,000 distinct CDR3 sequences, with 35% to 50% occurring only once. Source material: blood. The receptors were sampled from a woman aged 55-70 years in good health.

The V call is TRBV28, the J call TRBJ1-1; D unresolved. The V gene's germline CDR1 is MDHEN and CDR2 SYDVKM. The CDR3 is made up of 16 amino acids. V dropped 2 bases and J dropped 3 bases, with 16 bases sitting between them. DNA of the CDR3: TGTGCCAGCAGTTTACTCCTAGGTCAAGGGTACACTGAAGCTTTCTTT. It yields the protein CASSLLLGQGYTEAFF.

A few counts support this clonotype. The chain joins TRBV5-1 to TRBJ2-5, with 8 bases aligning to TRBD2. Germline assignment: CDR1 SGHRS and CDR2 YFSETQ. CDR3 length: 15 residues. The junction had 10 bases not matched to a gene; V was cut back by 4 bases and J by 5 bases. CDR3 sequence (DNA): TGCGCCAGCAGCGCGACGGGACTAGAGAAGGAGACCCAGTACTTC. This encodes CASSATGLEKETQYF.

V gene TRBV10-3 combines with J gene TRBJ1-3; no definite D call. The CDR3 is 13 residues long. Germline V gene lookup returns CDR1 ENHRY and CDR2 SYGVKD. V lost 2 bases, J lost 4 bases, and 6 bases lay in between. The CDR3 is CAISEGAGNTIYF. CDR3 coding DNA: TGTGCCATCAGTGAGGGAGCGGGAAACACCATATATTTT.

Turning to this clonotype: Germline and junction disagree at one end, which may indicate a read error. The V gene is TRBV6-5, the J gene TRBJ2-1; 11 nucleotides line up with TRBD2. The CDR3 length is 16 residues. CDR1 is MNHEY and CDR2 is SVGAGI in the germline V gene. CDR3 in DNA: TGTGTCAGCAGTTTTTCCATAGCGGGAGGGCCTAATGAGCAGTTCTTC. It codes for CVSSFSIAGGPNEQFF.

The chain joins TRBV6-5 to TRBJ2-1; D ambiguous. Trimming took off 6 bases at V and 7 bases at J, with 13 bases between the two ends. The CDR3 sequence is 13 residues long. CDR1 MNHEY and CDR2 SVGAGI come from the germline V gene. The CDR3 here is CASSRASSNEQFF. CDR3 nucleotides: TGTGCCAGCAGCCGGGCGTCATCAAATGAGCAGTTCTTC.

This chain's CDR3 is CSVEDRQRSYEQYF. CDR3 DNA: TGCAGCGTTGAAGATCGACAGCGGTCCTACGAGCAGTACTTC. The rearrangement uses TRBV29-1 and TRBJ2-7; possibly TRBD1 or TRBD2 for D (5 bases each). CDR3 length: 14 residues. Germline values: CDR1 SQVTM, CDR2 ANQGSEA. V shed 0 bases and J shed 1 base, with 10 bases lying between them.